This entry concerns a single TCR beta chain. Sequence at one end of the junction differs from germline and may be a read error. This sample was taken from a study of blood T cells in healthy people across ages. The CDR3 is made up of 15 amino acids. Germline V gene sequence: CDR1 LGHDT, CDR2 YNNKEL (reference sequence). Using a J-beta primer mix together with a sample-barcoded 5' primer, a second PCR was run for roughly 7 to 12 cycles. TCRdb ran MiXCR on the 5' RACE reads and lists one entry per CDR3 protein. This repertoire shows over 1,500,000 distinct CDR3 sequences, about two fifths found once; its top ten account for about 21%.

The sample comprised blood. The V gene is TRBV3-1, the J gene TRBJ1-2; D is perhaps TRBD1 (5 bases). The sequence was collected from a human donor in good health. As DNA, the CDR3 is TGTGCCGGCAGCCAAGATCTAGAGGGACACTATGGCTACACCTTC. The encoded protein is CAGSQDLEGHYGYTF.